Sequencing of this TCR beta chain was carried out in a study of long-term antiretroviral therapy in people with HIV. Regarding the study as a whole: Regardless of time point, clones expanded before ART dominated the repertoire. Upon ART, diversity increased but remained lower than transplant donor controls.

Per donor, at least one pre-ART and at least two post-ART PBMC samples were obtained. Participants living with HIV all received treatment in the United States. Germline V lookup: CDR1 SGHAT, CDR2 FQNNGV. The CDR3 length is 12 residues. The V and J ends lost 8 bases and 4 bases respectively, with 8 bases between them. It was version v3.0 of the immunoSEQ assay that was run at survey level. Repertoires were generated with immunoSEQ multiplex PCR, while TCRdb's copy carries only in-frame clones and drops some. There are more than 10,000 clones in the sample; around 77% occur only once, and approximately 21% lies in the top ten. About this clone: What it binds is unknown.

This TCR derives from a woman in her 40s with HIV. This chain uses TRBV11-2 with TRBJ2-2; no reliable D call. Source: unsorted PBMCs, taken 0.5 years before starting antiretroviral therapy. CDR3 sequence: CASRASTGELFF. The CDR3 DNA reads TGTGCCAGCCGGGCCTCCACCGGGGAGCTGTTTTTT.